This TCR beta chain was obtained from a study of molecular identifiers for immune sequencing clone quantification. General study findings and limits: Highly expanded clones may be undercounted when identical TCR molecules share barcodes.

By sample share, this clonotype is medium-sized. The antigen remains undetermined. Via MiXCR, TCRdb re-called the PCR reads, giving one row per CDR3 protein. The profile shows about 40,000 distinct CDR3 sequences, approximately 18% of them singletons. Sorting was used to obtain naive CD8 T cells (CD8+CD4-CCR7+CD45RA+). Germline loops: CDR1 DFQATT, CDR2 SNEGSKA (reference sequence). Trimming took 3 bases from V and 4 from J; bases not matched to a gene: 6. There are 15 residues in the CDR3. The clonotype was recovered from a human donor in good health. Some libraries in this study had Jurkat cell RNA spiked in. The chain is built from TRBV20-1 and TRBJ2-1; 10 bases match TRBD1. The material sequenced was naive CD8+ T cells from blood, with Jurkat cell RNA spiked in. Described subset: FACS-sorted CD8+CD4-CCR7+CD45RA+ naive T cells. The CDR3 spells CSARLRDRGYNEQFF. The CDR3 nucleotides read TGCAGTGCTAGGTTACGGGACAGGGGTTACAATGAGCAGTTCTTC.